The rows below give T cell receptor beta chains drawn from one sample of a study of regulatory T cells in long-lasting Graves disease. TCRdb ran MiXCR on the multiplex PCR reads and lists one entry per CDR3 protein. This sample carries approximately 470,000 distinct CDR3 sequences, around 15% of them seen once, and the ten largest clones take over 9%. These records were also assigned to another study, of T cells in Graves' hyperthyroidism and ophthalmopathy.

The sample was peripheral blood mononuclear cells (PBMCs), taken at new diagnosis, from a patient treated with antithyroid drugs. These receptor sequences come from a man aged 35-49 years with Graves disease. Each CDR3 is given with its conserved first and last residue. Each record gives: D gene, V gene, J gene, CDR3 length, clone size, CDR3 protein, CDR3 DNA. A D gene is named only where the DNA matches it firmly. Where a row states a size, it is once, few, many or the class of an expanded clone; other rows omit it.

d_call: TRBD2
v_call: TRBV20-1
j_call: TRBJ2-1
cdr3_length: 16
clone_size: few
cdr3_aa: CSARARGRVSYNEQFF
cdr3_nt: TGCAGTGCTAGAGCCCGCGGGAGGGTTAGTTACAATGAGCAGTTCTTC

d_call: -
v_call: TRBV5-5
j_call: TRBJ1-5
cdr3_length: 15
clone_size: -
cdr3_aa: CASSLEGASNQPQHF
cdr3_nt: TGTGCCAGCAGCTTGGAAGGGGCGAGCAATCAGCCCCAGCATTTT

d_call: TRBD2
v_call: TRBV14
j_call: TRBJ2-2
cdr3_length: 14
clone_size: few
cdr3_aa: CASSLAGHTEELFF
cdr3_nt: TGTGCCAGCAGCCTAGCGGGGCACACCGAGGAGCTGTTTTTT

d_call: TRBD2
v_call: TRBV3-1
j_call: TRBJ2-1
cdr3_length: 16
clone_size: -
cdr3_aa: CASSQHLAGVVGEQFF
cdr3_nt: TGTGCCAGCAGTCAACACCTAGCGGGAGTTGTCGGGGAGCAGTTCTTC

d_call: -
v_call: TRBV20-1
j_call: TRBJ2-3
cdr3_length: 14
clone_size: many
cdr3_aa: CSANRDWGTDTQYF
cdr3_nt: TGCAGTGCTAACCGGGACTGGGGGACAGATACGCAGTATTTT

d_call: TRBD1
v_call: TRBV4-1
j_call: TRBJ2-7
cdr3_length: 13
clone_size: -
cdr3_aa: CASSQDRGREQYF
cdr3_nt: TGCGCCAGCAGCCAAGACAGGGGGCGGGAGCAGTACTTC

d_call: TRBD2
v_call: TRBV9
j_call: TRBJ2-5
cdr3_length: 16
clone_size: -
cdr3_aa: CASSEGLALSQETQYF
cdr3_nt: TGTGCCAGCAGCGAGGGACTAGCCCTATCTCAAGAGACCCAGTACTTC

d_call: -
v_call: TRBV29-1
j_call: TRBJ2-2
cdr3_length: 12
clone_size: -
cdr3_aa: CSVTRATGELFF
cdr3_nt: TGCAGCGTTACGAGGGCCACCGGGGAGCTGTTTTTT

d_call: -
v_call: TRBV27
j_call: TRBJ1-5
cdr3_length: 15
clone_size: few
cdr3_aa: CASSLRARAQEPQHF
cdr3_nt: TGTGCCAGCAGTTTAAGGGCCAGGGCTCAGGAGCCCCAGCATTTT

d_call: TRBD1
v_call: TRBV2
j_call: TRBJ2-5
cdr3_length: 14
clone_size: -
cdr3_aa: CASQARTGHETQYF
cdr3_nt: TGTGCCAGCCAGGCCCGGACAGGGCACGAGACCCAGTACTTC

d_call: -
v_call: TRBV5-4
j_call: TRBJ1-1
cdr3_length: 13
clone_size: many
cdr3_aa: CASSPDPNTEAFF
cdr3_nt: TGTGCCAGCAGCCCAGACCCGAACACTGAAGCTTTCTTT

d_call: -
v_call: TRBV7-6
j_call: TRBJ2-1
cdr3_length: 16
clone_size: many
cdr3_aa: CASSLAPSVQYNEQFF
cdr3_nt: TGTGCCAGCAGCTTAGCGCCAAGCGTACAGTACAATGAGCAGTTCTTC

d_call: -
v_call: TRBV30
j_call: TRBJ1-2
cdr3_length: 16
clone_size: many
cdr3_aa: CALPAGGPQSNYGYTF
cdr3_nt: TGTGCCCTCCCCGCTGGCGGCCCCCAGAGTAACTATGGCTACACCTTC

d_call: TRBD2
v_call: TRBV6-5
j_call: TRBJ2-7
cdr3_length: 17
clone_size: many
cdr3_aa: CASSYPGLAGGPNEQYF
cdr3_nt: TGTGCCAGCAGTTACCCTGGACTAGCGGGAGGGCCCAACGAGCAGTACTTC

d_call: -
v_call: TRBV5-8
j_call: TRBJ1-4
cdr3_length: 19
clone_size: many
cdr3_aa: CAAAAPGSWTERGSEKLFF
cdr3_nt: TGTGCCGCAGCTGCCCCGGGTTCCTGGACGGAAAGGGGCTCGGAAAAACTGTTTTTT

d_call: TRBD1
v_call: TRBV7-7
j_call: TRBJ2-6
cdr3_length: 16
clone_size: -
cdr3_aa: CASRMDRVPGANVLTF
cdr3_nt: TGTGCTAGCAGGATGGACAGGGTTCCAGGGGCCAACGTCCTGACTTTC

d_call: TRBD2
v_call: TRBV7-2
j_call: TRBJ2-7
cdr3_length: 12
clone_size: many
cdr3_aa: CASWAGVYEQYF
cdr3_nt: TGTGCCAGCTGGGCGGGAGTATACGAGCAGTACTTC

d_call: TRBD2
v_call: TRBV7-8
j_call: TRBJ2-1
cdr3_length: 16
clone_size: -
cdr3_aa: CASSLARTSVMDEQFF
cdr3_nt: TGTGCCAGCAGCTTAGCGCGTACTAGCGTTATGGATGAGCAGTTCTTC

d_call: TRBD1
v_call: TRBV7-9
j_call: TRBJ2-5
cdr3_length: 16
clone_size: many
cdr3_aa: CASSLARGPKEETQYF
cdr3_nt: TGTGCCAGCAGCTTAGCGAGGGGGCCTAAGGAAGAGACCCAGTACTTC

d_call: TRBD2
v_call: TRBV12-3/TRBV12-4
j_call: TRBJ2-1
cdr3_length: 16
clone_size: few
cdr3_aa: CATLPPVLAKGNEQFF
cdr3_nt: TGTGCCACCCTACCCCCGGTACTAGCGAAAGGAAATGAGCAGTTCTTC

d_call: TRBD1
v_call: TRBV5-4
j_call: TRBJ1-5
cdr3_length: 13
clone_size: few
cdr3_aa: CASSSQGDQPQHF
cdr3_nt: TGTGCCAGCAGTTCACAGGGGGATCAGCCCCAGCATTTT

d_call: -
v_call: TRBV27
j_call: TRBJ1-4
cdr3_length: 15
clone_size: -
cdr3_aa: CASSSTPEMNEKLFF
cdr3_nt: TGTGCCAGCAGCTCAACGCCCGAGATGAATGAAAAACTGTTTTTT

d_call: TRBD1
v_call: TRBV12-3/TRBV12-4
j_call: TRBJ2-1
cdr3_length: 16
clone_size: many
cdr3_aa: CASSILATGVFNEQFF
cdr3_nt: TGTGCCAGCAGTATCCTCGCGACAGGGGTTTTCAATGAGCAGTTCTTC

d_call: TRBD1
v_call: TRBV20-1
j_call: TRBJ2-3
cdr3_length: 12
clone_size: -
cdr3_aa: CSTGTATDTQYF
cdr3_nt: TGCAGTACTGGGACAGCTACAGATACGCAGTATTTT

d_call: -
v_call: TRBV12-3/TRBV12-4
j_call: TRBJ1-4
cdr3_length: 15
clone_size: -
cdr3_aa: CASRRQSTTNEKLFF
cdr3_nt: TGTGCCAGCAGGAGACAATCCACAACTAATGAAAAACTGTTTTTT

d_call: TRBD1
v_call: TRBV6-1
j_call: TRBJ1-4
cdr3_length: 14
clone_size: many
cdr3_aa: CASRPGQANEKLFF
cdr3_nt: TGTGCCAGCAGACCGGGACAGGCGAACGAAAAACTGTTTTTT

d_call: -
v_call: TRBV7-2
j_call: TRBJ1-1
cdr3_length: 14
clone_size: few
cdr3_aa: CASSYIRTGTEAFF
cdr3_nt: TGTGCCAGCAGCTACATAAGAACAGGGACTGAAGCTTTCTTT

d_call: -
v_call: TRBV20-1
j_call: TRBJ2-1
cdr3_length: 14
clone_size: few
cdr3_aa: CSATLLVSYNEQFF
cdr3_nt: TGCAGTGCTACCCTCCTAGTTTCCTACAATGAGCAGTTCTTC

d_call: -
v_call: TRBV18
j_call: TRBJ2-7
cdr3_length: 15
clone_size: few
cdr3_aa: CASSPFQGSTYEQYF
cdr3_nt: TGTGCCAGCTCACCCTTCCAGGGGTCCACCTACGAGCAGTACTTC

d_call: -
v_call: TRBV24-1
j_call: TRBJ2-1
cdr3_length: 18
clone_size: -
cdr3_aa: CATSDRTGGGRAYNEQFF
cdr3_nt: TGTGCCACCAGTGATCGTACAGGGGGCGGGAGGGCCTACAATGAGCAGTTCTTC

d_call: TRBD2
v_call: TRBV20-1
j_call: TRBJ2-5
cdr3_length: 15
clone_size: -
cdr3_aa: CSARDSGTPGETQYF
cdr3_nt: TGCAGTGCTAGAGATAGCGGGACCCCGGGAGAGACCCAGTACTTC

d_call: -
v_call: TRBV3-1
j_call: TRBJ2-2
cdr3_length: 11
clone_size: -
cdr3_aa: CASSQVGELFF
cdr3_nt: TGCGCCAGCAGCCAAGTTGGGGAGCTGTTTTTT

d_call: -
v_call: TRBV5-1
j_call: TRBJ1-4
cdr3_length: 13
clone_size: -
cdr3_aa: CASSTATNEKLFF
cdr3_nt: TGCGCCAGCAGCACAGCAACTAATGAAAAACTGTTTTTT

d_call: TRBD1
v_call: TRBV30
j_call: TRBJ2-5
cdr3_length: 13
clone_size: many
cdr3_aa: CAWSSYRGETQYF
cdr3_nt: TGTGCCTGGAGTAGCTACAGGGGAGAGACCCAGTACTTC

d_call: -
v_call: TRBV5-1
j_call: TRBJ2-7
cdr3_length: 15
clone_size: many
cdr3_aa: CASSPRSGESGEQYF
cdr3_nt: TGCGCCAGCAGCCCCAGGTCGGGGGAGAGTGGCGAGCAGTACTTC

d_call: -
v_call: TRBV12-3/TRBV12-4
j_call: TRBJ2-7
cdr3_length: 12
clone_size: many
cdr3_aa: CASSIPPREQYF
cdr3_nt: TGTGCCAGCAGTATCCCTCCCCGAGAGCAGTACTTC

d_call: TRBD1
v_call: TRBV28
j_call: TRBJ1-3
cdr3_length: 17
clone_size: many
cdr3_aa: CASSYLRDSRNRNTIYF
cdr3_nt: TGTGCCAGCAGCTACCTCCGGGACAGCAGAAACCGAAACACCATATATTTT

d_call: -
v_call: TRBV11-1
j_call: TRBJ2-2
cdr3_length: 15
clone_size: many
cdr3_aa: CASRQGLKMGGELFF
cdr3_nt: TGTGCCAGCCGCCAAGGACTAAAAATGGGCGGGGAGCTGTTTTTT

d_call: TRBD2
v_call: TRBV6-1
j_call: TRBJ2-1
cdr3_length: 18
clone_size: -
cdr3_aa: CASRSGRDTLKYYNEQFF
cdr3_nt: TGTGCCAGCAGGAGCGGGAGGGACACACTCAAATACTACAATGAGCAGTTCTTC

d_call: -
v_call: TRBV15
j_call: TRBJ2-2
cdr3_length: 17
clone_size: many
cdr3_aa: CATSRGQLEVNTGELFF
cdr3_nt: TGTGCCACCAGCAGAGGCCAACTAGAAGTCAACACCGGGGAGCTGTTTTTT